The 12 T cell receptor beta chains below all came from one sample that was sequenced in a study of T cells in Graves' hyperthyroidism and ophthalmopathy. TCR beta CDR3 region amplification was performed from RNA transcripts. The HTBI set primed first-round TCR CDR3 RT-PCR. From the multiplex PCR reads, TCRdb called clonotypes with MiXCR, one entry per CDR3 protein. Among a few hundred thousand distinct CDR3 sequences listed, 15% to 19% were seen once. The specimen sequenced was blood. Every receptor here comes from a woman younger than 45 with Graves' hyperthyroidism.

This clonotype was picked up many times. The chain is built from TRBV27 and TRBJ1-2; D is uncertain. V lost 2 bases, J lost 1 base, and 17 bases lay in between. CDR1 is MNHEY and CDR2 is SMNVEV in the germline V gene (reference sequence). The CDR3 loop spans 17 amino acids. The CDR3 reads CASSLVAYSTSNYGYTF. The CDR3 region has the DNA TGTGCCAGCAGTTTAGTCGCTTATTCTACCAGTAACTATGGCTACACCTTC.

A note on this clonotype: This could be a read error, since a much larger clone is one nucleotide away. CDR3 nucleotide sequence: TGCGCCAGCAGCTTGGCCGGGACAGTCGGATCGGCGAACTATGGCTACACCTTC. Residues: CASSLAGTVGSANYGYTF. The chain employs TRBV5-1 and TRBJ1-2; TRBD1 agrees at 7 bases. This CDR3 comprises 18 residues. V lost 0 bases, J lost 2 bases, and 13 bases stayed unmatched. CDR1 and CDR2 (germline): SGHRS, YFSETQ. Together with reference TRBV5-1 and TRBJ1-2, the CDR3 gives the full variable domain: KAGVTQTPRYLIKTRGQQVTLSCSPISGHRSVSWYQQTPGQGLQFLFEYFSETQRNKGNFPGRFSGRQFSNSRSEMNVSTLELGDSALYLCASSLAGTVGSANYGYTFGSGTRLTVV.

This clonotype was recorded many times. V is TRBV11-3 and J is TRBJ2-3; D might be TRBD1 (5 bases). This CDR3 region has 16 residues. V was shortened by 5 bases and J by 1 base, with 16 bases between the two germline ends. Germline assignment: CDR1 SGHNT and CDR2 YENEEA. CDR3 region: CASSDSQGIGTDTQYF. CDR3 nucleotide sequence: TGTGCCAGCAGCGATAGCCAGGGCATTGGCACAGATACGCAGTATTTT. The full variable domain, with the rest looked up from reference TRBV11-3 and TRBJ2-3, is EAGVVQSPRYKIIEKKQPVAFWCNPISGHNTLYWYLQNLGQGPELLIRYENEEAVDDSQLPKDRFSAERLKGVDSTLKIQPAELGDSAVYLCASSDSQGIGTDTQYFGPGTRLTVL.

This sequence joins TRBV4-1 and TRBJ2-3; possible D gene TRBD2, 5 bases. The V and J ends lost 2 bases and 3 bases respectively, with 15 bases between them. The V gene's germline CDR1 is MGHRA and CDR2 YSYEKL. The CDR3 covers 16 residues. In DNA form, the CDR3 reads TGCGCCAGCAGCCAATCAATAGCGCTAAATACAGATACGCAGTATTTT. Translation gives CASSQSIALNTDTQYF.

This clonotype was counted ten times or more. The chain combines TRBV7-2 with TRBJ1-2; weak D call: TRBD1 (6 bases). This CDR3 comprises 15 residues. V was trimmed by 7 bases and J by 4 bases, leaving 19 bases between them. From germline, CDR1 is SGHTA and CDR2 FQGNSA. CDR3 region: CASTQIQGSAYGYTF. In DNA form, the CDR3 reads TGTGCCAGCACCCAGATACAGGGATCTGCCTATGGCTACACCTTC. The variable domain in full, completed from reference TRBV7-2 and TRBJ1-2, reads GAGVSQSPSNKVTEKGKDVELRCDPISGHTALYWYRQSLGQGLEFLIYFQGNSAPDKSGLPSDRFSAERTGGSVSTLTIQRTQQEDSAVYLCASTQIQGSAYGYTFGSGTRLTVV.

This clonotype was seen more than once but under ten times. The chain uses TRBV19 and TRBJ1-4; D remains unclear. CDR3 length: 13 amino acids. The germline gives CDR1 LNHDA, CDR2 SQIVND (reference sequence). Trimming cost V 7 bases and J 8 bases, with 14 bases left between them. The CDR3 DNA is TGTGCCAGTACGCGAGGGAGTGGAGAAAAACTGTTTTTT. The encoded protein is CASTRGSGEKLFF.

V is TRBV20-1 and J is TRBJ1-2, with 8 bases identical to TRBD1. CDR1 is DFQATT, CDR2 SNEGSKA, per germline (reference sequence). Trimming took 6 bases from V and 6 from J; bases not matched to a gene: 6. The CDR3 sequence is 12 residues long. CDR3 sequence reads: CSASDRVNGYTF. The CDR3 DNA reads as TGCAGTGCATCGGACAGGGTCAATGGCTACACCTTC.

This clonotype was detected ten times or more. V usage is TRBV20-1 and J usage is TRBJ2-3; D is possibly TRBD2 (6 bases). Trimming shortened V by 3 bases and J by 6 bases, and 16 bases separated the two germline ends. The germline gives CDR1 DFQATT, CDR2 SNEGSKA (reference sequence). The CDR3 is 14 residues long. CDR3 amino acids: CSASLSGEEDTQYF. CDR3 sequence (DNA): TGCAGTGCTAGTCTTAGCGGCGAGGAGGATACGCAGTATTTT.

This clonotype was seen ten or more times. V gene TRBV3-1 combines with J gene TRBJ1-1; D gene uncertain. The ends were cut back, 1 base at V and 4 bases at J, with 4 bases in the middle. This CDR3 region has 12 residues. Per germline, CDR1 LGHDT and CDR2 YNNKEL (reference sequence). This chain's CDR3 is CASSQGTTEAFF. CDR3 sequence (DNA): TGTGCCAGCAGCCAAGGAACCACTGAAGCTTTCTTT.

This clonotype has at least ten counts. V gene TRBV5-1 combines with J gene TRBJ2-1; 7 bases align to TRBD2. The CDR3 covers 14 residues. V gave up 4 bases and J gave up 5 bases; unmatched junction bases: 6. Germline assignment: CDR1 SGHRS and CDR2 YFSETQ. As DNA, the CDR3 is TGCGCCAGCAGCAGCACTAGCGTCGACAATGAGCAGTTCTTC. Translating gives CASSSTSVDNEQFF. Complete variable domain (other parts from reference TRBV5-1 and TRBJ2-1): KAGVTQTPRYLIKTRGQQVTLSCSPISGHRSVSWYQQTPGQGLQFLFEYFSETQRNKGNFPGRFSGRQFSNSRSEMNVSTLELGDSALYLCASSSTSVDNEQFFGPGTRLTVL.

This clonotype turned up a few times. The chain carries TRBV7-3 and TRBJ2-1, with TRBD2 matching 7 bases. V shed 5 bases and J 5 bases; nucleotides not matched to a gene: 9. Germline lookup yields CDR1 SGHTA and CDR2 FQGTGA. CDR3 length equals 15 residues. The DNA of the CDR3 is TGTGCCAGCAGCCCTCTGCGCGGGAGTAACAATGAGCAGTTCTTC. Amino acid sequence: CASSPLRGSNNEQFF. The variable domain in full, completed from reference TRBV7-3 and TRBJ2-1, reads GAGVSQTPSNKVTEKGKYVELRCDPISGHTALYWYRQSLGQGPEFLIYFQGTGAADDSGLPNDRFFAVRPEGSVSTLKIQRTERGDSAVYLCASSPLRGSNNEQFFGPGTRLTVL.

This clonotype was observed a few times. This chain links TRBV6-1 with TRBJ2-7; TRBD2 agrees at 8 bases. The V segment lost 3 bases and the J segment 0 bases; nucleotides outside the gene matches: 7. The CDR3 covers 16 residues. Germline V gene sequence: CDR1 MNHNS, CDR2 SASEGT. CDR3 bases: TGTGCCAGCAGTGACTACGGGACTAGGAACTCCTACGAGCAGTACTTC. Translation gives CASSDYGTRNSYEQYF.